This record concerns one T cell receptor beta chain sequence. Its antigen is unknown. Sequence data for DNA of cultured CD4+ T cells were generated by the Oncomine TCR Beta short-read assay. Using its own MiXCR run on the PCR reads, TCRdb lists one record per CDR3 protein. This sample has about 18,000 distinct CDR3 sequences, with around 75% found just once. These data come from a study of vaccination and CD4 T cells after COVID-19. Treatment here: approximately 11-day PBMC culture with coronavirus spike peptide pools or control peptides (ViraFEST assay). Germline V gives CDR1 DFQATT, CDR2 SNEGSKA (reference sequence). The CDR3 extends over 12 amino acids. V was pared by 6 bases and J by 2 bases, with 10 bases between.

The chain links TRBV20-1 to TRBJ2-5; perhaps TRBD2 as D (5 bases). The sequenced material came from CD4+ T cells from blood, cultured in vitro. This TCR came from a human donor who had recovered from COVID-19. CDR3 residues: CSADGLQETQYF. The CDR3, as DNA: TGCAGTGCCGATGGACTGCAAGAGACCCAGTACTTC.